These 9 T cell receptor beta chains originate from one sample sequenced in a study of blood T cell repertoires in COVID-19. Clones were read by immunoSEQ multiplex PCR, and TCRdb kept only the in-frame ones, dropping some. The sample yields 200,000 to 250,000 clones, 82% seen once. What was sequenced was peripheral blood. These receptors originate from a woman between 65 and 79 years old with COVID-19, enrolled during active disease.

In this sample, this clone turned up once. The V gene is TRBV4-2, the J gene TRBJ2-2; 10 nucleotides line up with TRBD2. The junction had 7 bases not matched to a gene; V was cut back by 0 bases and J by 0 bases. From germline, CDR1 is LGHNA and CDR2 YNFKEQ. This CDR3 has 19 amino acids. The CDR3 nucleotides are TGTGCCAGCAGCCAAGATTTGCTAGCGGGAGCTACGAACACCGGGGAGCTGTTTTTT. The encoded protein is CASSQDLLAGATNTGELFF.

The rearrangement joins TRBV4-2 to TRBJ2-1; 7 bases fit TRBD2. The CDR3 extends over 16 amino acids. Trimming at V came to 0 bases and at J to 9 bases, leaving 11 bases not matched to a gene. The germline CDR1 and CDR2 sequences are LGHNA and YNFKEQ. CDR3 coding DNA: TGTGCCAGCAGCCAAGAAGGCGGGAGCCGATCCAGTGAGCAGTTCTTC. Protein sequence: CASSQEGGSRSSEQFF.

The chain links TRBV7-2 to TRBJ2-2, with TRBD2 matching 7 bases. This CDR3 is built from 15 residues. In germline, CDR1 is SGHTA, CDR2 FQGNSA. V trimming: 2 bases; J trimming: 5 bases; junction bases outside the gene matches: 5. The CDR3 coding sequence is TGTGCCAGCAGCTTACGGGGGAGGGCGACCGGGGAGCTGTTTTTT. It is translated as CASSLRGRATGELFF.

V gene TRBV25-1 combines with J gene TRBJ2-3, with 7 bases fitting TRBD1. Germline V gives CDR1 MGHDK, CDR2 SYGVNS. This CDR3 is built from 14 residues. Unmatched junction bases numbered 2, after V lost 1 base and J lost 4 bases. CDR3 nucleotide sequence: TGTGCCAGCAGTGAATCCCAGGGGGCAGATACGCAGTATTTT. It codes for CASSESQGADTQYF.

The chain couples TRBV4-3 to TRBJ1-1; no clear D. V was shortened by 1 base and J by 4 bases, with 10 bases between the two germline ends. This CDR3 has 14 residues. Germline-derived CDR1 and CDR2 are LGHNA and YSLEER. As DNA, the CDR3 is TGCGCCAGCAGCCAAGCCCCAGTGTTCACTGAAGCTTTCTTT. This encodes CASSQAPVFTEAFF.

The chain uses TRBV6-6 and TRBJ2-2; 10 bases fit TRBD2. The CDR3 consists of 17 residues. Germline CDR1 and CDR2: MNHNY and SVGAGI (reference sequence). V was clipped by 5 bases and J by 6 bases; unmatched bases: 12. CDR3 bases: TGTGCCAGCAGTCTACTAGCGGGACTCGGGGGATCCGGGGAGCTGTTTTTT. Its protein product is CASSLLAGLGGSGELFF.

The rearrangement uses TRBV25-1 and TRBJ2-1; 7 bases match TRBD2. After removal of 8 bases from V and 3 bases from J, the junction contained 10 bases not matched to a gene. CDR3 length: 15 residues. Germline V gives CDR1 MGHDK, CDR2 SYGVNS. The CDR3 region has the DNA TGTGCCAGCGTGTCCCCTGGCGGGAGCTACAATGAGCAGTTCTTC. This sequence encodes CASVSPGGSYNEQFF.

CDR3: CASSESRWSAQAFF. In nucleotides, the CDR3 is TGTGCCAGCAGTGAATCCAGGTGGTCAGCTCAAGCTTTCTTT. This sequence joins TRBV25-1 and TRBJ1-1, with D unclear. V was cut by 1 base and J by 9 bases, with 15 bases left in between. Germline CDR1 and CDR2: MGHDK and SYGVNS. The CDR3 consists of 14 residues.

V gene TRBV5-4 combines with J gene TRBJ2-2, with 9 bases that match TRBD1. V was clipped by 1 base and J by 6 bases; unmatched bases: 7. This CDR3 region has 16 residues. Germline lookup yields CDR1 SGHNT and CDR2 YYREEE (reference sequence). CDR3 nucleotide sequence: TGTGCCAGCAGCTTGTACGGGACAGGGAGGTCCGGGGAGCTGTTTTTT. It codes for CASSLYGTGRSGELFF.